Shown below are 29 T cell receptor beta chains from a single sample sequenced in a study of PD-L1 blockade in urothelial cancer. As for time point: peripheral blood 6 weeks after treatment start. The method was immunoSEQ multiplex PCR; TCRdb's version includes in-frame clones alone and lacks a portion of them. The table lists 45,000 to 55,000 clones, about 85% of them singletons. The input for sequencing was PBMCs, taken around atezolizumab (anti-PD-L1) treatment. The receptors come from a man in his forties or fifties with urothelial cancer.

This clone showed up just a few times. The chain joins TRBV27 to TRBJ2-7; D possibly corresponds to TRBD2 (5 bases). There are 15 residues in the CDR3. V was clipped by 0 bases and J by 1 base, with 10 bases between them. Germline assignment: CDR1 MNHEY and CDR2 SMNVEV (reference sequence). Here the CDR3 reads CASSLSRARSYEQYF. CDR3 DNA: TGTGCCAGCAGTTTATCGAGGGCTAGGTCCTACGAGCAGTACTTC.

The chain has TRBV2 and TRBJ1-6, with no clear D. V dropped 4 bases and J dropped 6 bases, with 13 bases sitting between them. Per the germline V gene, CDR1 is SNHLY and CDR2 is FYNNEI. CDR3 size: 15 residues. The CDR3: CASSVAAALNSPLHF. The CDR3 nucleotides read TGTGCCAGCAGTGTAGCAGCGGCACTTAATTCACCCCTCCACTTT.

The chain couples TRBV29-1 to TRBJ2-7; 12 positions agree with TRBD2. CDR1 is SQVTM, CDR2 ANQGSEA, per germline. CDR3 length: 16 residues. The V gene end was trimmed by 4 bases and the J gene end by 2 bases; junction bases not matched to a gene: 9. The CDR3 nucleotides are TGCAGCGTTGCGTGGGGACTAGCGGGCCCCCCCTACGAGCAGTACTTC. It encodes CSVAWGLAGPPYEQYF.

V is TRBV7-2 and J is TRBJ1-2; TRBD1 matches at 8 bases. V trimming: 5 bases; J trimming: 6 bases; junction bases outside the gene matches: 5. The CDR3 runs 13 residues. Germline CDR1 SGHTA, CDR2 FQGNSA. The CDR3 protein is CASSPTGGNGYTF. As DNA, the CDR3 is TGTGCCAGCAGCCCTACAGGGGGTAATGGCTACACCTTC.

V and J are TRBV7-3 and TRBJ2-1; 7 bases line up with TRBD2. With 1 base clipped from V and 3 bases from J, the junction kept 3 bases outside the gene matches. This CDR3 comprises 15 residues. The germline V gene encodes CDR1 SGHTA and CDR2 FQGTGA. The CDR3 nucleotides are TGTGCCAGCAGCTTAATGCGGGGGAACTACAATGAGCAGTTCTTC. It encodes CASSLMRGNYNEQFF. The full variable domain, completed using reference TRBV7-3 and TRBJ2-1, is GAGVSQTPSNKVTEKGKYVELRCDPISGHTALYWYRQSLGQGPEFLIYFQGTGAADDSGLPNDRFFAVRPEGSVSTLKIQRTERGDSAVYLCASSLMRGNYNEQFFGPGTRLTVL.

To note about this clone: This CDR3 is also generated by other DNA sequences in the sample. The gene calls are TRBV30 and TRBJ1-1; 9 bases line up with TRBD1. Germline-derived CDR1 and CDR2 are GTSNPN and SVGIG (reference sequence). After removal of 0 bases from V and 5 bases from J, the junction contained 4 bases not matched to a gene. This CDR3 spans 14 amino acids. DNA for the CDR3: TGTGCCTGGAGTGTGGGGGGGACAGGGACTGAAGCTTTCTTT. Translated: CAWSVGGTGTEAFF.

The CDR3 coding sequence is TGTGCCAGCAGTCCAAATACCCTCTTGAGGGAGGGCTCCGGGGAGCTGTTTTTT. Residues: CASSPNTLLREGSGELFF. The chain is built from TRBV27 and TRBJ2-2, with 7 bases matching TRBD2. Trimming cost V 5 bases and J 6 bases; bases outside gene matches: 18. From germline, CDR1 is MNHEY and CDR2 SMNVEV (reference sequence). The CDR3 covers 18 residues.

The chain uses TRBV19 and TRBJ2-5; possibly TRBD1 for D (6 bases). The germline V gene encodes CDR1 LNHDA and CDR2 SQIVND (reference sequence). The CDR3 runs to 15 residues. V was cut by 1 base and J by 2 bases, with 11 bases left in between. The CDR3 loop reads CASSIGGQAQETQYF. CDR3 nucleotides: TGTGCCAGTAGTATAGGGGGACAAGCACAAGAGACCCAGTACTTC. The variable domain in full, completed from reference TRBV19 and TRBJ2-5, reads DGGITQSPKYLFRKEGQNVTLSCEQNLNHDAMYWYRQDPGQGLRLIYYSQIVNDFQKGDIAEGYSVSREKKESFPLTVTSAQKNPTAFYLCASSIGGQAQETQYFGPGTRLLVL.

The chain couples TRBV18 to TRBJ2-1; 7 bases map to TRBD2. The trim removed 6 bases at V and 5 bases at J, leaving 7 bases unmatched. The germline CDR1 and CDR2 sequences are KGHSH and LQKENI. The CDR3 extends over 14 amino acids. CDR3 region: CASSLMGGDNEQFF. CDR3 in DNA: TGTGCCAGCTCCCTCATGGGGGGGGACAATGAGCAGTTCTTC. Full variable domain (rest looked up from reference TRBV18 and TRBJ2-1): NAGVMQNPRHLVRRRGQEARLRCSPMKGHSHVYWYRQLPEEGLKFMVYLQKENIIDESGMPKERFSAEFPKEGPSILRIQQVVRGDSAAYFCASSLMGGDNEQFFGPGTRLTVL.

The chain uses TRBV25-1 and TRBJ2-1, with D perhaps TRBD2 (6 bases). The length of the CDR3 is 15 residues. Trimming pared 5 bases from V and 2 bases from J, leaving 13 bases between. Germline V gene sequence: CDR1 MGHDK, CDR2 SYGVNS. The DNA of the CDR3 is TGTGCCAGCAGTCTTCTCAGCGGGCCCTACAATGAGCAGTTCTTC. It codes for CASSLLSGPYNEQFF.

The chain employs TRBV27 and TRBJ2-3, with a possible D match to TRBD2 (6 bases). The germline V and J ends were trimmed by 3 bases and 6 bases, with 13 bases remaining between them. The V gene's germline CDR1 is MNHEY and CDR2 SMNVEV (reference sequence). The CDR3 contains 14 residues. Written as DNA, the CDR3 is TGTGCCAGCAGTTTTGGTGGAGGGTATGATACGCAGTATTTT. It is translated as CASSFGGGYDTQYF.

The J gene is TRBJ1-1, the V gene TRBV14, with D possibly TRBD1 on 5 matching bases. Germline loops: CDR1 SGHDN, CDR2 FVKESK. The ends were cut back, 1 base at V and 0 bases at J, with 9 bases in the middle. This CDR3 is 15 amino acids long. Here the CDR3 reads CASSQVRALNTEAFF. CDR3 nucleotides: TGTGCCAGCAGCCAAGTCAGGGCATTGAACACTGAAGCTTTCTTT.

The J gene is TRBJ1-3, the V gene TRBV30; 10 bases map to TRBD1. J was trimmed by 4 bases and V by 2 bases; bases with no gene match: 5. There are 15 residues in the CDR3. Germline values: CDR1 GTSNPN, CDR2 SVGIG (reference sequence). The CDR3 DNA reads TGTGCCTGGAGTCCCGGGACAGGGGTAGGAAACACCATATATTTT. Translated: CAWSPGTGVGNTIYF.

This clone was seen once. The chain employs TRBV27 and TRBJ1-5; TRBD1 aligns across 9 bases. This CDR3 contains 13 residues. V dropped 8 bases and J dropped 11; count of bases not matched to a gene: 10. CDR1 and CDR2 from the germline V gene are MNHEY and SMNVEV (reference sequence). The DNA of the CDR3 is TGTGCCAGCGCCCAGGGACAGGGTTCGGCCCAGCATTTT. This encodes CASAQGQGSAQHF.

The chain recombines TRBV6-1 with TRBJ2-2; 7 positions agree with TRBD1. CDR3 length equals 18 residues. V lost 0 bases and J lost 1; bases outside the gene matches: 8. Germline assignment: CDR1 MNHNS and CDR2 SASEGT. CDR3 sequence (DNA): TGTGCCAGCAGTGAAGCGTACAGGGGATACGAGAACACCGGGGAGCTGTTTTTT. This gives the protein CASSEAYRGYENTGELFF.

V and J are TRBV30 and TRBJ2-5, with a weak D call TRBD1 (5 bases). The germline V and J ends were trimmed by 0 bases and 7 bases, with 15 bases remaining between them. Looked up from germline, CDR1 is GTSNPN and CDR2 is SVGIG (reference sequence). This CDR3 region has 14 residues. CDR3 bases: TGTGCCTGGAGTGTACAACAGGCGTGGGGGACCCAGTACTTC. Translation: CAWSVQQAWGTQYF. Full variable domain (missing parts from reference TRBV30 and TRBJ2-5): SQTIHQWPATLVQPVGSPLSLECTVEGTSNPNLYWYRQAAGRGLQLLFYSVGIGQISSEVPQNLSASRPQDRQFILSSKKLLLSDSGFYLCAWSVQQAWGTQYFGPGTRLLVL.

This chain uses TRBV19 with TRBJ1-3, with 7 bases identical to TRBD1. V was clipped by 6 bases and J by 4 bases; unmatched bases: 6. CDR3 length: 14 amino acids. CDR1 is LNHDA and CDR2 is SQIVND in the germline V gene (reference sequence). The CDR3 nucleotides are TGTGCCAGTAGCGAGGGGGCGAGAGGAAACACCATATATTTT. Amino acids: CASSEGARGNTIYF. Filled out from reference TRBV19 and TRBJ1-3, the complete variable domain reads DGGITQSPKYLFRKEGQNVTLSCEQNLNHDAMYWYRQDPGQGLRLIYYSQIVNDFQKGDIAEGYSVSREKKESFPLTVTSAQKNPTAFYLCASSEGARGNTIYFGEGSWLTVV.

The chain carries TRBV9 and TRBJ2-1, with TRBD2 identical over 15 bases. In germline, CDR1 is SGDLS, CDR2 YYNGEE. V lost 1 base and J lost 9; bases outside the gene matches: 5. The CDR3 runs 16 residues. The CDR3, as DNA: TGTGCCAGCAGCGTACGCGGGACTAGCGGGGGGACTGAGCAGTTCTTC. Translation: CASSVRGTSGGTEQFF.

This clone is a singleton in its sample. For the CDR3, the DNA is TGTGCCAGCAGGCCATTCCAGGGGCTCACCGGGGAGCTGTTTTTT. Residues: CASRPFQGLTGELFF. V gene TRBV7-2 combines with J gene TRBJ2-2; a weak D match, TRBD1 (6 bases). V dropped 6 bases and J dropped 4 bases, with 15 bases sitting between them. The CDR3 runs to 15 residues. CDR1 is SGHTA and CDR2 is FQGNSA in the germline V gene.

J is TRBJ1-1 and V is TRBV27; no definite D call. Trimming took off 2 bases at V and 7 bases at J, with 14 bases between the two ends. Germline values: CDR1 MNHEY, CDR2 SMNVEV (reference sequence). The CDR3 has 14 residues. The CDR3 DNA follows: TGTGCCAGCAGTTTACGTCCCGGGAACGGTGAAGCTTTCTTT. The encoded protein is CASSLRPGNGEAFF.

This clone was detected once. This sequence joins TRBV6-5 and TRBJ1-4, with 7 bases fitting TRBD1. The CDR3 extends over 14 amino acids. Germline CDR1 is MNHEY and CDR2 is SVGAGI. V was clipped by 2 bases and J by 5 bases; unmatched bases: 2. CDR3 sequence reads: CASSYTGQNEKLFF. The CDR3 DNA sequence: TGTGCCAGCAGTTACACGGGACAGAATGAAAAACTGTTTTTT.

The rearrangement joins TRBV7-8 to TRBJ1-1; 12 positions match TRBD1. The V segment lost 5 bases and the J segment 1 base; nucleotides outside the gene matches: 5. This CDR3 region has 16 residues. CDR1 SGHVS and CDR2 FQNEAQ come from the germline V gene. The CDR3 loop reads CASSPGQGARNTEAFF. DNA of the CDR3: TGTGCCAGCAGCCCGGGACAGGGGGCACGGAACACTGAAGCTTTCTTT.

CDR3 protein: CASSYEAPLRELFF. CDR3 DNA: TGTGCCAGCAGTTACGAGGCTCCTTTGCGGGAACTGTTTTTT. This chain joins TRBV6-6 and TRBJ1-4; D uncertain. Trimming pared 2 bases from V and 12 bases from J, leaving 16 bases between. Germline V CDR1 and CDR2: MNHNY, SVGAGI (reference sequence). The CDR3 loop spans 14 amino acids.

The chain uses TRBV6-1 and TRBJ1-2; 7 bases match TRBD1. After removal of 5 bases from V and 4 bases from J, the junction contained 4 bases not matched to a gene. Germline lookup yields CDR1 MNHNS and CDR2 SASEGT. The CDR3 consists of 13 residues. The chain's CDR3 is CASSLDRVYGYTF. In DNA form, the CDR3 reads TGTGCCAGCAGTTTAGACAGGGTCTATGGCTACACCTTC.

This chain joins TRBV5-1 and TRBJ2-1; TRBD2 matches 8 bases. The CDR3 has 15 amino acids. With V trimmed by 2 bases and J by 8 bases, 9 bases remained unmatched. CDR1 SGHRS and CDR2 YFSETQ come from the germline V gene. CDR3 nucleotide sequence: TGCGCCAGCAGCTTTGGACTAGCAAGGGGGGATGAGCAGTTCTTC. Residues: CASSFGLARGDEQFF.

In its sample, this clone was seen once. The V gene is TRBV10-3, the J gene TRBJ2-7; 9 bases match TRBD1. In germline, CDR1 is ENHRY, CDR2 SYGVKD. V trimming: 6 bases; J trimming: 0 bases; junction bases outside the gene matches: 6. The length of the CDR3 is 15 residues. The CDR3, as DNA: TGTGCCATCAGGTCCGGGACAGGGACCTCCTACGAGCAGTACTTC. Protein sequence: CAIRSGTGTSYEQYF.

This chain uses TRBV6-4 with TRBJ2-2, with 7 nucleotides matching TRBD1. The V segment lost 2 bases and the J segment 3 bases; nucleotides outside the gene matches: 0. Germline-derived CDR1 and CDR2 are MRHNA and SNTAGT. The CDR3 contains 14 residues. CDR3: CASSDGTDTGELFF. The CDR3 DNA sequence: TGTGCCAGCAGTGACGGGACAGACACCGGGGAGCTGTTTTTT.

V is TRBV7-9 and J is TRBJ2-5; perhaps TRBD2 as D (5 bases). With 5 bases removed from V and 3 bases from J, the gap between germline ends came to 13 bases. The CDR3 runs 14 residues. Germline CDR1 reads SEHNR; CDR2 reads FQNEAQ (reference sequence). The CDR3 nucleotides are TGTGCCAGCAGCCTTGGCGTACTAGAAGAGACCCAGTACTTC. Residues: CASSLGVLEETQYF.

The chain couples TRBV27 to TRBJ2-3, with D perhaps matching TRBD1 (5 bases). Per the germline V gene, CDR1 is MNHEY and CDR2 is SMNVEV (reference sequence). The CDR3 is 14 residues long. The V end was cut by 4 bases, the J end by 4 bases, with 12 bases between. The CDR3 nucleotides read TGTGCCAGCAGTTCACCGACAGCTCCAGATACGCAGTATTTT. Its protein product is CASSSPTAPDTQYF.